This TCR beta chain was obtained from a study of blood T cell repertoires in COVID-19. The overall study: Sites across the United States, Italy and Spain contributed samples from acute and convalescent COVID-19. T cells, B-cell-depleted T cells, or PBMCs supplied cDNA or gDNA.

Here immunoSEQ multiplex PCR was the method, and the copy in TCRdb shows in-frame clones only, minus some. The top ten hold around 2.2% of the sample, which has about 220,000 clones, approximately 90% seen once. The CDR3 has 16 residues. Germline V gene sequence: CDR1 SGHNT, CDR2 YYREEE (reference sequence). Losses at the gene ends were 3 bases for V and 5 bases for J; bases not matched to a gene: 12. Sequencing was done on a sample of peripheral blood. This sequence was found in a man aged 30-40 years who had recovered from COVID-19. The chain carries TRBV5-4 and TRBJ2-3, with 7 bases that match TRBD2. The chain's CDR3 is CASSSQSLAELDTQYF. The CDR3, as DNA: TGTGCCAGCAGCTCCCAGAGTCTAGCGGAATTAGATACGCAGTATTTT.